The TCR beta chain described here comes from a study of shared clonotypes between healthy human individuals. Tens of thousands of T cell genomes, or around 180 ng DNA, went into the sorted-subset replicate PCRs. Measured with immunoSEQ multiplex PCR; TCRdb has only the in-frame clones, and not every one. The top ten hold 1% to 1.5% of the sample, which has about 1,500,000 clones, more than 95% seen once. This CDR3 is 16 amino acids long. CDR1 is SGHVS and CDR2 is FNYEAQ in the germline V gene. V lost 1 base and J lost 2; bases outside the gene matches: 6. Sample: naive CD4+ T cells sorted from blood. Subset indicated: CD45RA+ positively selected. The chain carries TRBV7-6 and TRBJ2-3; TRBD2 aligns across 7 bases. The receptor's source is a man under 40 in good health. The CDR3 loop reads CASSLESGGDTDTQYF. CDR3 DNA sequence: TGTGCCAGCAGCTTAGAATCGGGGGGAGACACAGATACGCAGTATTTT.